These T cell receptor beta chains were read from a single sample in a study of CD8+CD57+ T cells in acquired aplastic anemia. Each CDR3 protein is one row after TCRdb ran MiXCR on the reads. The data show 150,000 to 200,000 distinct CDR3 sequences, about 64% seen once. Sequencing used sorted CD4+, CD8+, or CD8+CD57+ T cells (not recorded which) from PBMCs. Receptors were obtained from a human donor in good health. Each CDR3 is given with its conserved first and last residue. The size entry is marked missing in some rows and otherwise reads once, few, many or a size class.

abundance	v_gene	len	j_gene	CDR3aa
NA	TRBV15	12	TRBJ1-4	CATSRDMSRLFF
NA	TRBV7-3	14	TRBJ1-4	CASSLSPGNEKLFF
NA	TRBV9	16	TRBJ2-1	CASSPWTSGYSYEQFF
NA	TRBV7-8	12	TRBJ2-7	CASSLIAYEQYF
NA	TRBV6-2/TRBV6-3	15	TRBJ2-4	CASSETKWAKNIQYF
NA	TRBV10-3	17	TRBJ2-1	CAISESGVGGDGNEQFF
NA	TRBV15	15	TRBJ1-5	CATSRDGSASGSQHF
NA	TRBV7-3	15	TRBJ2-7	CASSLGQGGTYEQYF
NA	TRBV2	16	TRBJ2-3	CASSGLAGIFTDTQYF
NA	TRBV5-1	13	TRBJ2-7	CASSLGGGNEQYF
NA	TRBV7-2	14	TRBJ2-1	CASSPTGIGNEQFF
NA	TRBV20-1	15	TRBJ2-1	CSARQSLGTRNEQFF
few	TRBV2	16	TRBJ1-1	CASTPITASLNTEAFF
NA	TRBV15	14	TRBJ2-7	CATSRETGSYEQYF
NA	TRBV20-1	14	TRBJ2-7	CSARRRDVTIEQYF
NA	TRBV24-1	13	TRBJ1-5	CATRGVGDQPQHF
many	TRBV29-1	15	TRBJ2-1	CSATGTSGSLDEQFF
NA	TRBV7-9	13	TRBJ1-5	CVSTPLSNQPQHF
NA	TRBV7-8	16	TRBJ2-5	CAGSSRPSGGTETQYF
many	TRBV6-6	13	TRBJ2-7	CASSTSSYYEQYF
NA	TRBV15	15	TRBJ1-2	CATGKPGGFGYGYTF
few	TRBV19	14	TRBJ1-5	CASSGTDSDQPQHF
many	TRBV20-1	17	TRBJ2-1	CSARAHLAGSSYNEQFF
many	TRBV7-8	14	TRBJ2-7	CASSLDLSDYEQYF
NA	TRBV24-1	16	TRBJ2-3	CATSDLKAASTDTQYF
NA	TRBV7-6	15	TRBJ1-2	CASSQDSDGAAGYTF
NA	TRBV7-8	16	TRBJ1-5	CASSLESGQRNQPQHF
many	TRBV29-1	13	TRBJ2-7	CSVDVGEGYEQYF
NA	TRBV7-6	15	TRBJ2-5	CASSLERGGGETQYF
many	TRBV6-1	14	TRBJ2-7	CASSPRAGAYEQYF
NA	TRBV27	14	TRBJ1-2	CASHFETGGSGYTF
many	TRBV13	14	TRBJ2-5	CASSLGRGRRTQYF
NA	TRBV25-1	18	TRBJ2-3	CASSLGLAGAYSTDTQYF